Each of the 15 T cell receptor beta chains below was sequenced from the same sample in a study of vaccination effects on CD4 cells after COVID-19 (dated by TCRdb to between 2022 and 2023). These receptors lack a known antigen. In the ViraFEST assay, PBMC were stimulated with viral peptide pools, and TCR sequencing was then used to find antigen-specific CD4+ T cell clonotypes based on their expansion. After around eleven days of culture, CD4+ T cells were isolated with the EasySep CD4+ T cell isolation kit. Each participant received two doses of an mRNA SARS-CoV-2 vaccine, either BNT162b2 or mRNA-1273. Library creation used the immunoSEQ multiplex PCR assay. TCRdb took this table from immuneACCESS and kept in-frame rearrangements with V and J called. Such tables lack part of the clones; where checked against another copy, unresolved V genes explain under half of the gap, and the rest is unexplained. This sample is represented by fewer than 90,000 clones; under 80% of them were singletons. The top ten clonotypes cover more than 0.85% of the sample.

This sample comprised CD4+ T cells from PBMCs cultured with HCoV-OC43 spike peptides, obtained after COVID-19 vaccination. The label giving this sample's cell subset or site can be read as: HCoV-OC43 spike overlapping peptide pool stimulation. The source is a human donor who received a COVID-19 vaccine.

This clone was observed once. V and J are TRBV6-2 or TRBV6-3 and TRBJ2-3, with 14 nucleotides matching TRBD2. Germline V lookup: CDR1 MNHEY, CDR2 SVGEGT. V lost 2 bases and J lost 2; bases outside the gene matches: 15. There are 21 residues in the CDR3. CDR3 loop: CASSYPPGLAGAPPFTDTQYF. CDR3 DNA sequence: TGTGCCAGCAGTTACCCCCCGGGACTAGCGGGGGCGCCACCCTTCACAGATACGCAGTATTTT.

The V gene is TRBV19, the J gene TRBJ2-6, with 7 nucleotides matching TRBD1. The CDR3 runs to 16 residues. The V gene end was trimmed by 5 bases and the J gene end by 2 bases; junction bases not matched to a gene: 6. Germline CDR1 is LNHDA and CDR2 is SQIVND (reference sequence). CDR3 in DNA: TGTGCCAGTAGTGAGTCCCAGGGGGCTGGGGCCAACGTCCTGACTTTC. It specifies CASSESQGAGANVLTF.

In DNA form, the CDR3 reads TGTGCCAGCAGCCCCGAGGGGTGGGGGAGAGAGCAGTATTTT. Its protein product is CASSPEGWGREQYF. V usage is TRBV7-2 and J usage is TRBJ2-3, with D perhaps TRBD1 or TRBD2 (5 bases each). CDR3 length: 14 amino acids. V shed 5 bases and J shed 11 bases, with 20 bases lying between them. The germline V gene encodes CDR1 SGHTA and CDR2 FQGNSA.

This clone was picked up one time. The DNA of the CDR3 is TGCGCCAGCAGTCCGACGGGTTTGGATGAGCAGTTCTTC. Translated: CASSPTGLDEQFF. The chain couples TRBV5-1 to TRBJ2-1; no clear D. The germline V and J ends were trimmed by 5 bases and 8 bases, with 14 bases remaining between them. The germline V gene has CDR1 SGHRS and CDR2 YFSETQ. The CDR3 has 13 residues.

The V call is TRBV7-9, the J call TRBJ1-4; D may be TRBD1 (6 bases). Trimming cost V 5 bases and J 7 bases, with 17 bases left between them. The CDR3 sequence is 15 residues long. Germline assignment: CDR1 SEHNR and CDR2 FQNEAQ (reference sequence). CDR3 sequence reads: CASSPPGGLSEKLFF. CDR3 DNA: TGTGCCAGCAGCCCGCCCGGGGGCCTAAGTGAAAAACTGTTTTTT. The whole variable domain, filled in from reference TRBV7-9 and TRBJ1-4, reads DTGVSQNPRHKITKRGQNVTFRCDPISEHNRLYWYRQTLGQGPEFLTYFQNEAQLEKSRLLSDRFSAERPKGSFSTLEIQRTEQGDSAMYLCASSPPGGLSEKLFFGSGTQLSVL.

The rearrangement uses TRBV21-1 and TRBJ2-7; the D call in the table, TRBD2, was not verified against the DNA. TRBV21-1 is classified as a pseudogene. The CDR3 runs 18 residues. The CDR3 protein is CASSAHLPSGERSYEQYV. The CDR3 region has the DNA TGTGCCAGCAGCGCTCACCTCCCTAGCGGGGAAAGGTCCTACGAGCAGTACGTC.

The chain recombines TRBV18 with TRBJ1-6, with TRBD1 matching over 9 bases. Germline CDR1 is KGHSH and CDR2 is LQKENI. There are 15 residues in the CDR3. V trimming: 6 bases; J trimming: 5 bases; junction bases outside the gene matches: 5. As DNA, the CDR3 is TGTGCCAGCTCGGAACAGGGGGCAGATAATTCACCCCTCCACTTT. This gives the protein CASSEQGADNSPLHF.

This chain connects TRBV18 to TRBJ2-5; tentatively, D is TRBD2 (6 bases). CDR3 length: 13 residues. Germline V gene lookup returns CDR1 KGHSH and CDR2 LQKENI. V was clipped by 5 bases and J by 4 bases, with 11 bases between them. The CDR3 nucleotides are TGTGCCAGCTCATCGGGACTCGGAGAGACCCAGTACTTC. This encodes CASSSGLGETQYF.

The genes are TRBV24-1 and TRBJ2-3; 7 nucleotides align to TRBD1. V gave up 3 bases and J gave up 3 bases; unmatched junction bases: 5. The CDR3 runs 15 residues. Per germline, CDR1 KGHDR and CDR2 SFDVKD. CDR3 coding DNA: TGTGCCACCAGTGATCCAGGGGGTCGGACAGATACGCAGTATTTT. Its protein product is CATSDPGGRTDTQYF.

The gene calls are TRBV4-3 and TRBJ2-1; TRBD2 aligns across 9 bases. Trimming at V came to 9 bases and at J to 2 bases, leaving 5 bases not matched to a gene. The CDR3 spans 14 residues. Germline-derived CDR1 and CDR2 are LGHNA and YSLEER. Here the CDR3 DNA reads TGCGCCAGATTTACTAGCGGGCCCTACAATGAGCAGTTCTTC. It translates to CARFTSGPYNEQFF.

The J gene is TRBJ1-2, the V gene TRBV28; the D gene is possibly TRBD1 (5 bases). V gave up 4 bases and J gave up 8 bases, with 29 bases separating them. Germline CDR1 and CDR2: MDHEN and SYDVKM. The CDR3 has 18 residues. In nucleotides, the CDR3 is TGTGCCAGCAGTTCCCTAACCCCGGGCCAGGGAATGGCGTCAGGCTACACCTTC. As protein: CASSSLTPGQGMASGYTF.

This clone was counted only a few times. The rearrangement joins TRBV2 to TRBJ2-2, with D uncertain. Germline V CDR1 and CDR2: SNHLY, FYNNEI. Trimming pared 8 bases from V and 2 bases from J, leaving 9 bases between. This CDR3 spans 13 amino acids. The CDR3 nucleotides are TGTGCCAGCGCGGATATCAACACCGGGGAGCTGTTTTTT. This sequence encodes CASADINTGELFF.

The table lists this clone with a few counts. The chain joins TRBV25-1 to TRBJ1-2; the match to TRBD1 covers 8 bases. CDR1 is MGHDK and CDR2 is SYGVNS in the germline V gene. The CDR3 is made up of 15 amino acids. Trimming cost V 4 bases and J 6 bases; bases outside gene matches: 10. CDR3 in amino acids: CASSGFGQGYDGYTF. The CDR3 DNA is TGTGCCAGCAGTGGGTTCGGACAGGGATATGATGGCTACACCTTC.

CDR3 in DNA: TGTGCCAGCAGCTTAGGGGCAGGGTTAACGGAAAAACTGTTTTTT. As protein: CASSLGAGLTEKLFF. This chain uses TRBV7-9 with TRBJ1-4, with D tentatively TRBD1 (5 bases). V was shortened by 1 base and J by 8 bases, with 14 bases between the two germline ends. CDR3 length: 15 amino acids. The germline V gene has CDR1 SEHNR and CDR2 FQNEAQ (reference sequence).

This rearrangement joins TRBV2 to TRBJ1-4; D is perhaps TRBD1 (5 bases). Germline CDR1 is SNHLY and CDR2 is FYNNEI. The ends were cut back, 6 bases at V and 5 bases at J, with 10 bases in the middle. The CDR3 runs to 13 residues. CDR3 in amino acids: CASRQERNEKLFF. Here the CDR3 DNA reads TGTGCCAGCAGACAGGAGCGAAATGAAAAACTGTTTTTT.